The source of this TCR beta chain is a study of cytomegalovirus exposure and HLA in healthy donors. TCRdb keeps only in-frame clones here, not all; method: immunoSEQ multiplex PCR. The table has 150,000 to 200,000 clones, just under 85% seen once. V lost 8 bases to trimming and J lost 8 bases; unmatched junction nucleotides: 9. The CDR3 extends over 13 amino acids. In germline, CDR1 is SGHAT, CDR2 FQNNGV. In regard to this clone: Its cognate antigen is unknown.

Notes on the study in general: Most TCR sequences were uncommon, yet certain public TCRs appeared in many donors. Reportedly, cytomegalovirus status was diagnosed with high sensitivity and specificity.

J is TRBJ2-1 and V is TRBV11-2; 7 nucleotides align to TRBD2. This TCR was recovered from a man between 25 and 39 years old in good health and CMV-seropositive. Sequenced material: PBMCs. CDR3 nucleotides: TGTGCCAGCTTCCTCGGGGCGGGGGATGAGCAGTTCTTC. This sequence encodes CASFLGAGDEQFF.